These T cell receptor beta chains were read from a single sample in a study of T cells in Graves' hyperthyroidism and ophthalmopathy. Via MiXCR, TCRdb re-called the multiplex PCR reads, giving one row per CDR3 protein. The data contain under 450,000 distinct CDR3 sequences, about 15% of them seen just once; the ten biggest clones take up approximately 33%. Specimen: blood. These receptors all come from a woman aged 25 to 39 with Graves' hyperthyroidism that later progressed to Graves' ophthalmopathy. Each CDR3 is given with its conserved first and last residue. D genes are given only for firm matches. Some rows have no size entry. The others give once, few or many, or a class for an expanded clone.

TRBJ2-7 TRBD1 many TRBV20-1 TGCAGTGCCAAACCGGGACAGGCCTCCTACGAGCAGTACTTC CSAKPGQASYEQYF
TRBJ2-3 - many TRBV20-1 TGCAGTGCTAGCTATGGGACGTCGGGAGATACGCAGTATTTT CSASYGTSGDTQYF
TRBJ1-1 - - TRBV29-1 TGCAGCGGGACCACAGGGATTACTGAAGCTTTCTTT CSGTTGITEAFF
TRBJ2-3 TRBD1 many TRBV24-1 TGTGCCACCAGAGGGGACAGAACGCAAGATACGCAGTATTTT CATRGDRTQDTQYF
TRBJ2-5 - few TRBV5-1 TGCGCCAGCAGCCTGGGGGCGGGAAGCCAAGAGACCCAGTACTTC CASSLGAGSQETQYF
TRBJ1-5 - - TRBV29-1 TGCAGCGTTGTGGTGGGGTCGAAAAACAATCAGCCCCAGCATTTT CSVVVGSKNNQPQHF
TRBJ2-5 - - TRBV3-1 TGTGGCAGCAGTCAAGAAGGTCGCTCTCAAGAGACCCAGTGCTTC CGSSQEGRSQETQCF
TRBJ2-1 - few TRBV6-6 TGTGCCAGCAGTTACTCTGGGGCACTCATCGCCTACAATGAGCAGTTCTTC CASSYSGALIAYNEQFF
TRBJ2-2 TRBD2 - TRBV13 TGTGCCAGCAGGGGCCAGGGACTAGCGGGAGGAACACTCACCGGGGAGCTGTTTTTT CASRGQGLAGGTLTGELFF
TRBJ2-3 - many TRBV24-1 TGTGCCACCAGTGGAGGAAAGAGCACAGATACGCAGTATTTT CATSGGKSTDTQYF
TRBJ1-1 - many TRBV19 TGTGCCAGTAGTATCGGATGGCGGAACACTGAAGCTTTCTTT CASSIGWRNTEAFF
TRBJ2-1 TRBD1 many TRBV28 TGTGCCAGCAGTTTAATGGGGACAGGGGGCCGGAATGAGCAGTTCTTC CASSLMGTGGRNEQFF
TRBJ2-1 TRBD2 - TRBV9 TGTGCCAGCAGCGTAGTAACTAGCGCCAGGGATGAGCAGTTCTTC CASSVVTSARDEQFF
TRBJ1-5 TRBD1 - TRBV7-9 TGTGCCAGCAGCTTAGTATCCAGGGGGCTAGGGAGCAATCAGCCCCAGCATTTT CASSLVSRGLGSNQPQHF
TRBJ1-2 - once TRBV27 TGTGCCAGCAGTCGGGGACCGCAAAATCGGAACTATGGCTACACCTTC CASSRGPQNRNYGYTF
TRBJ2-1 TRBD1 many TRBV5-1 TGCGCCAGCAGCTCCACCGTCCCGGGACAGGACTCCTACTACAATGAGCAGTTCTTC CASSSTVPGQDSYYNEQFF
TRBJ1-2 TRBD1 many TRBV9 TGTGCCAGCAGCGTAGGGGCAGGGGGCGCTAACTATGGCTACACCTTC CASSVGAGGANYGYTF
TRBJ2-2 TRBD2 many TRBV7-9 TGTGCCAGCAGCCAAGGGACTAGCGGGGGCGCGAACACCGGGGAGCTGTTTTTT CASSQGTSGGANTGELFF
TRBJ2-7 TRBD2 many TRBV2 TGTGCCAGCAGTGTAATACCGGGACTAGCGGGATCCGGCGAGCAGTACTTC CASSVIPGLAGSGEQYF
TRBJ2-5 TRBD2 - TRBV6-1 TGTGCCAGCAGTGTCGGGGGGACTAGCGGGAGCCAACTCCAAGAGACCCAGTACTTC CASSVGGTSGSQLQETQYF
TRBJ2-6 - many TRBV15 TGTGCCACCAGCAGAGATTGGGGGAGCTCTGGGGCCAACGTCCTGACTTTC CATSRDWGSSGANVLTF
TRBJ2-3 TRBD2 - TRBV12-3/TRBV12-4 TGTGCCAGCAGTTTTGGGACTAGCGGCACAGATACGCAGTATTTT CASSFGTSGTDTQYF
TRBJ1-5 - few TRBV30 TGTGCCTGGAGTAGGAGCACCCGAACGCCCCAGCATTTT CAWSRSTRTPQHF
TRBJ2-7 - many TRBV13 TGTGCCAGCAGTTCGAGCTCCTACGAGCAGTACTTC CASSSSSYEQYF
TRBJ2-1 - - TRBV4-1 TGCGCCAGCAGCCAAGATCTCCCTAGCAATGAGCAGTTCTTC CASSQDLPSNEQFF
TRBJ2-1 TRBD1 few TRBV20-1 TGCAGTGCTAGAGACACAGGGGGTGGGAATGAGCAGTTCTTC CSARDTGGGNEQFF
TRBJ1-5 - - TRBV30 TGTGCCTGGAGTGTAAAAGCGCCCAGCAATCAGCCCCAGCATTTT CAWSVKAPSNQPQHF
TRBJ2-7 - few TRBV5-4 TGTGCCAGCAGCAGAACCGGGACATCTTTCTACGAGCAGTACTTC CASSRTGTSFYEQYF
TRBJ1-5 - many TRBV15 TGTGCCACCAGCCCTGGCGTGTTGGACCCCCAGCATTTT CATSPGVLDPQHF
TRBJ1-1 TRBD1 many TRBV12-3/TRBV12-4 TGTGCCAGCACCTCGACAGGGGTGAACACTGAAGCTTTCTTT CASTSTGVNTEAFF
TRBJ2-2 - many TRBV12-3/TRBV12-4 TGTGCCAGCAGTTTAAGGGGACCACCGAACACCGGGGAGCTGTTTTTT CASSLRGPPNTGELFF
TRBJ2-5 TRBD1 many TRBV7-2 TGTGCCAGCAACACAGGGGACGCAGAGACAAAATTCAAAGAGACCCAGTACTTC CASNTGDAETKFKETQYF
TRBJ1-6 TRBD1 - TRBV3-1 TGTGCCAGCAGCCAAGGCCTGGGGACAGCCAATTCACCCCTCCACTTT CASSQGLGTANSPLHF
TRBJ2-2 - few TRBV3-1 TGTGCCAGCAGACCAGGGGTTCGCGCCGGGGAGCTGTTTTTT CASRPGVRAGELFF
TRBJ1-1 - many TRBV30 TGTGCCTGGCGTCCCGGGACCCTCATGAACACTGAAGCTTTCTTT CAWRPGTLMNTEAFF
TRBJ2-1 TRBD2 many TRBV19 TGTGCCAGTAGTATAGCTAGCGGGATAAGGAATGAGCAGTTCTTC CASSIASGIRNEQFF
TRBJ2-1 - - TRBV9 TGTGCCAGCAGCGTAGGAGGGATGGGGGCAAGGGGGAATGAGCAGTTCTTC CASSVGGMGARGNEQFF
TRBJ1-5 TRBD1 - TRBV27 TGTGCCAGCAGTTTTAGGGGGCTGATGGATCAGCCCCAGCATTTT CASSFRGLMDQPQHF
TRBJ2-3 - many TRBV3-1 TGTGCCAGCAGCTCCGCTGGCACAGGGAATTTGGGTACGCAGTATTTT CASSSAGTGNLGTQYF